These 13 T cell receptor beta chains share one sample of origin, sequenced in a study of shared clonotypes between healthy human individuals. Only in-frame clones appear in the TCRdb table, and some are missing; sequencing was by immunoSEQ multiplex PCR. The data contain approximately 600,000 clones, about 95% of them seen just once; the ten biggest clones take up about 0.11%. Terminally differentiated effector memory CD45RA+ cells were excluded from the naive CD8 cells, which were CD45RO-negative and positively selected for CCR7. What was sequenced was naive CD8+ T cells sorted from blood. Receptor source: a woman aged 30 to 39 in good health.

The chain uses TRBV23-1 and TRBJ2-7; no definite D call. TRBV23-1 qualifies as an ORF whose function is uncertain. Trimming pared 6 bases from V and 2 bases from J, leaving 5 bases between. This CDR3 spans 11 amino acids. This chain's CDR3 is CASSPPYEQYF. The CDR3 nucleotides read TGCGCCAGCAGCCCCCCCTACGAGCAGTACTTC.

This rearrangement joins TRBV5-1 to TRBJ2-2; TRBD1 might be the D (5 bases). Deletions cut 3 bases from V and 6 bases from J, with 9 bases between. Germline V gene sequence: CDR1 SGHRS, CDR2 YFSETQ. The CDR3 runs to 13 residues. CDR3 residues: CASSYRSAGELFF. CDR3 DNA sequence: TGCGCCAGCAGCTACAGGTCCGCCGGGGAGCTGTTTTTT.

This chain connects TRBV9 to TRBJ2-5; 10 positions match TRBD1. The length of the CDR3 is 15 residues. The J segment lost 0 bases and the V segment lost 2 bases, leaving 1 base of the junction unmatched. Germline-derived CDR1 and CDR2 are SGDLS and YYNGEE. Here the CDR3 DNA reads TGTGCCAGCAGCGTGACAGGGGGCAACCAAGAGACCCAGTACTTC. Translation: CASSVTGGNQETQYF.

This CDR3 is CASSYSPWSTTEAFF. The DNA of the CDR3 is TGTGCCAGCAGTTACTCTCCATGGTCAACCACTGAAGCTTTCTTT. The genes are TRBV27 and TRBJ1-1; D remains ambiguous. Germline V gene lookup returns CDR1 MNHEY and CDR2 SMNVEV (reference sequence). The V end was cut by 4 bases, the J end by 4 bases, with 16 bases between. This CDR3 spans 15 amino acids.

The J gene is TRBJ2-1, the V gene TRBV27, with 8 bases aligning to TRBD2. V lost 3 bases, J lost 7 bases, and 2 bases stayed unmatched. From germline, CDR1 is MNHEY and CDR2 SMNVEV (reference sequence). The CDR3 is 13 residues long. This CDR3 reads CASSFSGGNEQFF. CDR3 sequence (DNA): TGTGCCAGCAGTTTTTCGGGAGGGAATGAGCAGTTCTTC.

This clone was observed a single time. This chain uses TRBV25-1 with TRBJ1-5; the match to TRBD1 covers 9 bases. V shed 4 bases, J shed 1 base, and the junction held 2 bases outside the gene matches. This CDR3 has 15 residues. CDR1 and CDR2 (germline): MGHDK, SYGVNS. The CDR3 DNA is TGTGCCAGCAGTGGGACAGGGGTAAGCAATCAGCCCCAGCATTTT. Protein sequence: CASSGTGVSNQPQHF. The complete variable domain, with remaining parts taken from reference TRBV25-1 and TRBJ1-5, reads EADIYQTPRYLVIGTGKKITLECSQTMGHDKMYWYQQDPGMELHLIHYSYGVNSTEKGDLSSESTVSRIRTEHFPLTLESARPSHTSQYLCASSGTGVSNQPQHFGDGTRLSIL.

The chain combines TRBV19 with TRBJ2-5, with a weak D call TRBD2 (6 bases). The DNA end is a closer match to TRBJ2-7, so the J assignment may be wrong. CDR3 size: 16 residues. Germline V gives CDR1 LNHDA, CDR2 SQIVND (reference sequence). The CDR3 DNA reads TGTGCCAGTAGTATGGTTAGCGGAACCTTGACCTACGAGCAGTACTTC. Protein product: CASSMVSGTLTYEQYF.

This clone was picked up a small number of times. The chain carries TRBV27 and TRBJ2-7, with 10 nucleotides matching TRBD2. This CDR3 region has 13 residues. The V and J ends lost 8 bases and 2 bases, in that order; junction bases with no gene match: 3. The germline gives CDR1 MNHEY, CDR2 SMNVEV (reference sequence). CDR3 DNA: TGTGCCAGCGCTAGCGGGGGTACCTACGAGCAGTACTTC. Translating gives CASASGGTYEQYF.

The J gene is TRBJ2-7, the V gene TRBV6-1; D gene uncertain. Trimming shortened V by 8 bases and J by 0 bases, and 11 bases separated the two germline ends. Germline V CDR1 and CDR2: MNHNS, SASEGT. The CDR3 spans 13 residues. CDR3 sequence reads: CASGDPSSYEQYF. As DNA, the CDR3 is TGTGCCAGCGGAGACCCTAGCTCCTACGAGCAGTACTTC.

The V and J genes are TRBV6-5 and TRBJ2-5; D is uncertain. The CDR3 runs 15 residues. CDR1 and CDR2 (germline): MNHEY, SVGAGI. Trimming cost V 0 bases and J 0 bases, with 8 bases left between them. The CDR3 nucleotides read TGTGCCAGCAGTTACTCTGGCAGTTACCAAGAGACCCAGTACTTC. Translated: CASSYSGSYQETQYF.

This sequence joins TRBV7-2 and TRBJ1-1; D might be TRBD1 (6 bases). Trimming left V 5 bases short and J 3 bases short, with 19 bases between. From germline, CDR1 is SGHTA and CDR2 FQGNSA. This CDR3 is built from 16 residues. CDR3 DNA sequence: TGTGCCAGCAGCCTCAAATCTACAGGGAGTGACACTGAAGCTTTCTTT. Protein product: CASSLKSTGSDTEAFF. The complete variable domain, with remaining parts taken from reference TRBV7-2 and TRBJ1-1, reads GAGVSQSPSNKVTEKGKDVELRCDPISGHTALYWYRQSLGQGLEFLIYFQGNSAPDKSGLPSDRFSAERTGGSVSTLTIQRTQQEDSAVYLCASSLKSTGSDTEAFFGQGTRLTVV.

The genes are TRBV29-1 and TRBJ1-3, with D hard to call. The germline V and J ends were trimmed by 3 bases and 7 bases, with 10 bases remaining between them. CDR1 and CDR2 from the germline V gene are SQVTM and ANQGSEA. This CDR3 spans 12 amino acids. The CDR3 sequence is CSVENRRNTIYF. In DNA form, the CDR3 reads TGCAGCGTTGAGAACCGGCGGAACACCATATATTTT.

The CDR3 region has the DNA TGTGCCAGCGCCATAGCGGGAGTCGTCGATGAGCAGTTCTTC. Amino acid sequence: CASAIAGVVDEQFF. The V call is TRBV28, the J call TRBJ2-1; 9 bases match TRBD2. Trimming cost V 8 bases and J 8 bases; bases outside gene matches: 10. The CDR3 length is 14 residues. CDR1 and CDR2 from the germline V gene are MDHEN and SYDVKM.